This T cell receptor beta chain was sequenced in a study of immune characterization of retroperitoneal liposarcoma (dated by TCRdb to about 2019). Receptor amplification or capture employed PCR. The instrument was a NextSeq 500. TCRdb ran its own pipeline on the public reads, namely fastp trimming at Q25 and MiXCR clone calling, and kept in-frame beta chains. Each entry is one CDR3 protein sequence, shown with its most common DNA and genes. The sample table lists 9,000 to 13,000 distinct CDR3 sequences, around 30% of them with a count of one. The top ten clones comprise roughly 8% of the sample. Inclusive of the bounding cysteine and phenylalanine, the CDR3 is 13 residues long. This entry keeps only the CDR3 DNA: 39 bases, framed from base 1. From the germline V gene, CDR1 is SGHTA and CDR2 is FQGTGA. V was cut back by 5 bases and J by 13 bases, leaving a gap of 18 bases between them. This clonotype came up many times. No cognate antigen has been identified for it. The sample holds no much larger clone one base away, and base qualities are not on file.

The rearrangement combines TRBV7-3 with TRBJ2-1; TRBD2 might be the D gene, on 6 matching bases. The sequencing input was tumor tissue. This TCR derives from a male donor with retroperitoneal liposarcoma. CDR3 loop: CASSRLDQETQFF. The nucleotide sequence reads as follows: TGTGCCAGCAGCCGACTAGACCAAGAGACCCAGTTCTTC.